A single sample gave rise to the 3 T cell receptor beta chains below, sequenced in a study of T-cell memory formation after mild COVID-19. TCRdb called the 5' RACE reads again in MiXCR, with one record for every CDR3 protein. The sample has some 15,000 distinct CDR3 sequences; under 25% are singletons. The source material was PBMCs or a T cell subset sorted from them (not recorded which). The receptor source for this set is an adult woman who had mild COVID-19 (a few samples of this study predate the infection). Cell type and time point are not known.

This chain joins TRBV11-2 and TRBJ2-3; maybe TRBD1 (6 bases). From germline, CDR1 is SGHAT and CDR2 FQNNGV. The germline V and J ends were trimmed by 3 bases and 2 bases, with 30 bases remaining between them. There are 21 residues in the CDR3. The CDR3 nucleotides are TGTGCCAGCAGCTTTTCCCTCTCCCGAGGGGGACGGGTCCCGTACACAGATACGCAGTATTTT. Encoded protein: CASSFSLSRGGRVPYTDTQYF.

The J gene is TRBJ2-7, the V gene TRBV4-2; tentatively, D is TRBD2 (6 bases). CDR1 is LGHNA and CDR2 is YNFKEQ in the germline V gene. V gave up 4 bases and J gave up 2 bases, with 15 bases separating them. CDR3 length: 15 amino acids. The CDR3 spells CASSPGTGDPYEQYF. DNA for the CDR3: TGTGCCAGCAGCCCCGGGACTGGGGACCCCTACGAGCAGTACTTC.

This clonotype was seen at least ten times. The rearrangement joins TRBV29-1 to TRBJ2-7; D is unresolved. Trimming took 4 bases from V and 0 from J, leaving 10 bases between them. The CDR3 is made up of 13 amino acids. Germline lookup yields CDR1 SQVTM and CDR2 ANQGSEA. The CDR3 DNA follows: TGCAGCGTTGTAGCACCCAGCTCCTACGAGCAGTACTTC. Its translation: CSVVAPSSYEQYF.